The present T cell receptor beta chain was sequenced within a study of beta chain features in type 1 diabetes. Study-wide points: Significant though moderate, a shortening of TCRB CDR3s appeared in all four CD4+ subsets of Type 1 diabetes patients.

Trimming took 6 bases from V and 6 from J, leaving 12 bases between them. The CDR3 extends over 12 amino acids. Germline CDR1 and CDR2: SEHNR and FQNEAQ (reference sequence). Markers CD45RO/CCR7/CD25/CD127/CD95/CD27 served to sort CD4+ naive, central memory, regulatory and stem cell-like memory cells. Reverse transcription of all isolated RNA meant that expressed TCRB transcripts were sequenced. This table comes from immunoSEQ multiplex PCR, and its TCRdb copy is limited to in-frame clones, with some not included. The sample carries about 300,000 clones, approximately 12% recorded once. With respect to this clone: The antigen is unknown.

This sequence was found in a woman under 30 with type 1 diabetes. The chain carries TRBV7-9 and TRBJ2-7, with a weak D call TRBD1 (6 bases). The material sequenced was naive CD4+ T cells from blood. CDR3 coding DNA: TGTGCCAGCAGTCAACAGGGTTCCGAGCAGTACGTC. Translated, it gives CASSQQGSEQYV.